Below, 3 T cell receptor beta chains from the same sample are listed, as sequenced in a study of blood T cells in healthy people across ages. The second PCR ran about 6 to 11 cycles with a sample-barcoded 5' primer and J-beta primers. TCRdb itself ran the 5' RACE reads through MiXCR, one entry per CDR3 protein. The table lists about 1.5 million distinct CDR3 sequences, about 42% of them singletons. Input material: blood. The receptors were sampled from a woman aged 18 to 35 in good health.

The chain recombines TRBV6-2 or TRBV6-3 with TRBJ2-7, with D perhaps matching TRBD2 (6 bases). Germline CDR1 MNHEY, CDR2 SVGEGT. CDR3 length: 15 residues. Trimming left V 2 bases short and J 3 bases short, with 14 bases between. The CDR3 loop is CASSYGMDGGYEQYF. Here the CDR3 DNA reads TGTGCCAGCAGTTACGGCATGGACGGGGGCTACGAGCAGTACTTC.

In this sample, this clonotype turned up a few times. The J gene is TRBJ2-1, the V gene TRBV7-9; tentative D call: TRBD1 (6 bases). The CDR3 length is 15 residues. Germline V lookup: CDR1 SEHNR, CDR2 FQNEAQ (reference sequence). V shed 7 bases and J shed 8 bases, with 21 bases lying between them. The CDR3, as DNA: TGTGCCAGCATCGAGGGGACAAGGCCGTTCGATGAGCAGTTCTTC. Protein product: CASIEGTRPFDEQFF.

This clonotype was recorded a few times. V is TRBV3-1 and J is TRBJ1-2, with 12 bases aligning to TRBD1. Trimming took 1 base from V and 7 from J; bases not matched to a gene: 13. The length of the CDR3 is 18 residues. Germline V lookup: CDR1 LGHDT, CDR2 YNNKEL (reference sequence). CDR3 protein: CASSQGPLRDRGHPGYTF. As DNA, the CDR3 is TGTGCCAGCAGCCAAGGCCCTTTACGGGACAGGGGGCACCCTGGCTACACCTTC.